Following are 15 T cell receptor beta chains from one sample sequenced in a study of T-cell reconstitution after alpha-beta-depleted transplantation in children. The library targeted TCRbeta and was prepared with unique molecular identifiers. TCRdb called the PCR reads again in MiXCR, with one record for every CDR3 protein. Here the sample spans hundreds of thousands of distinct CDR3 sequences, around 13% being singletons. The input for sequencing was PBMCs from the stem cell graft donor, taken from the stem cell graft. Receptor source: a human donor who donated a stem cell graft to a child with combined immunodeficiency.

This sequence joins TRBV7-6 and TRBJ2-3; TRBD1 matches at 11 bases. CDR3 length equals 16 residues. The germline gives CDR1 SGHVS, CDR2 FNYEAQ. Unmatched junction bases numbered 8, after V lost 5 bases and J lost 4 bases. The CDR3 sequence: CASSARTGGASDTQYF. CDR3 DNA: TGTGCCAGCAGCGCCAGGACAGGGGGCGCGTCAGATACGCAGTATTTT.

J is TRBJ2-7 and V is TRBV9; the match to TRBD2 covers 8 bases. The trim removed 4 bases at V and 2 bases at J, leaving 5 bases unmatched. The CDR3 consists of 14 residues. Germline CDR1 is SGDLS and CDR2 is YYNGEE. The CDR3 reads CASSPTSATYEQYF. CDR3 coding DNA: TGTGCCAGCAGCCCGACTAGCGCAACCTACGAGCAGTACTTC.

This clonotype was seen a few times. The chain employs TRBV7-3 and TRBJ2-1; 10 bases agree with TRBD2. There are 15 residues in the CDR3. Germline CDR1 SGHTA, CDR2 FQGTGA. The junction had 5 bases not matched to a gene; V was cut back by 1 base and J by 8 bases. The CDR3 DNA is TGTGCCAGCAGCTTAATAGCGGGAGGCGGCGATGAGCAGTTCTTC. Residues: CASSLIAGGGDEQFF.

This clonotype was found many times. The chain combines TRBV27 with TRBJ2-1, with 10 bases lining up with TRBD2. Germline CDR1 and CDR2: MNHEY and SMNVEV (reference sequence). V gave up 3 bases and J gave up 8 bases; unmatched junction bases: 4. The CDR3 contains 14 residues. CDR3 bases: TGTGCCAGCAGTTTCTCCGGGACTAGCGATGAGCAGTTCTTC. Translated, it gives CASSFSGTSDEQFF.

This clonotype was seen a few times. The chain is built from TRBV5-1 and TRBJ1-2; D is ambiguous. The V and J ends lost 4 bases and 5 bases respectively, with 21 bases between them. This CDR3 is built from 16 residues. Germline V gene sequence: CDR1 SGHRS, CDR2 YFSETQ. CDR3 in amino acids: CASSPTSDPERYGYTF. For the CDR3, the DNA is TGCGCCAGCAGCCCGACTTCCGACCCGGAACGGTATGGCTACACCTTC.

The chain employs TRBV12-3 or TRBV12-4 and TRBJ2-5, with 11 bases that match TRBD1. The CDR3 has 16 residues. With V trimmed by 6 bases and J by 1 base, 7 bases remained unmatched. The CDR3 reads CASSPGTGGIQETQYF. The CDR3 DNA is TGTGCCAGCAGCCCAGGGACAGGGGGGATCCAAGAGACCCAGTACTTC.

This clonotype has at least ten counts. For the CDR3, the DNA is TGTGCCATCAGCCCGGGACAGGGGCTAGATACGCAGTATTTT. The encoded protein is CAISPGQGLDTQYF. The chain uses TRBV10-3 and TRBJ2-3, with 10 nucleotides matching TRBD1. The J segment lost 5 bases and the V segment lost 6 bases, leaving 5 bases of the junction unmatched. The germline gives CDR1 ENHRY, CDR2 SYGVKD. The CDR3 contains 14 residues.

This clonotype was counted ten times or more. The rearrangement joins TRBV20-1 to TRBJ2-1; 8 positions agree with TRBD2. The germline CDR1 and CDR2 sequences are DFQATT and SNEGSKA (reference sequence). The CDR3 is made up of 16 amino acids. V trimming: 0 bases; J trimming: 2 bases; junction bases outside the gene matches: 6. The CDR3 region is CSARDGGGGPYNEQFF. As DNA, the CDR3 is TGCAGTGCTAGAGATGGCGGCGGGGGGCCCTACAATGAGCAGTTCTTC.

This clonotype has only a few counts. This chain uses TRBV5-1 with TRBJ2-3; 9 positions match TRBD2. CDR1 is SGHRS, CDR2 YFSETQ, per germline. This CDR3 comprises 15 residues. With V trimmed by 4 bases and J by 3 bases, 6 bases remained unmatched. CDR3 nucleotide sequence: TGCGCCAGCAGCGCGGGACTAGCCAAGACAGATACGCAGTATTTT. The encoded protein is CASSAGLAKTDTQYF.

The sample holds many counts of this clonotype. The chain has TRBV10-3 and TRBJ2-5; maybe TRBD2 (5 bases). This CDR3 is 10 amino acids long. Trimming removed 10 bases at V and 5 bases at J, with 8 bases between. Germline CDR1 reads ENHRY; CDR2 reads SYGVKD. CDR3 nucleotides: TGTGCCACCCGCGGGGAGACCCAGTACTTC. It yields the protein CATRGETQYF.

This clonotype was detected many times. This chain connects TRBV12-3 or TRBV12-4 to TRBJ2-1; D possibly corresponds to TRBD2 (5 bases). V was trimmed by 6 bases and J by 0 bases, leaving 18 bases between them. CDR3 size: 17 residues. The CDR3 sequence is CASSPRTGSSSYNEQFF. In DNA form, the CDR3 reads TGTGCCAGCAGCCCTCGGACTGGATCTAGCTCCTACAATGAGCAGTTCTTC.

In this sample, this clonotype turned up a few times. V usage is TRBV3-1 and J usage is TRBJ2-7; 8 bases align to TRBD1. The CDR3 runs to 15 residues. Trimming cost V 0 bases and J 5 bases; bases outside gene matches: 6. Germline values: CDR1 LGHDT, CDR2 YNNKEL (reference sequence). The CDR3 coding sequence is TGTGCCAGCAGCCAAGATTCAGGGGGCAGGGACGAGCAGTACTTC. Translation gives CASSQDSGGRDEQYF.

This clonotype was observed at least ten times. This chain connects TRBV29-1 to TRBJ2-7; D unresolved. This CDR3 contains 14 residues. V shed 6 bases and J shed 4 bases, with 19 bases lying between them. In germline, CDR1 is SQVTM, CDR2 ANQGSEA. CDR3 bases: TGCAGCGTCGCCCCGAGTTTGGCGGCTTACGAGCAGTACTTC. Encoded protein: CSVAPSLAAYEQYF.

In this sample, this clonotype turned up a few times. The chain is built from TRBV12-3 or TRBV12-4 and TRBJ2-1; TRBD1 matches 8 bases. The CDR3 has 15 amino acids. After removal of 5 bases from V and 6 bases from J, the junction contained 9 bases not matched to a gene. DNA of the CDR3: TGTGCCAGCAGTCCTCGGACAGGGAGTATCAATGAGCAGTTCTTC. Protein product: CASSPRTGSINEQFF.

The rearrangement joins TRBV20-1 to TRBJ2-5; D is uncertain. V gave up 0 bases and J gave up 2 bases, with 16 bases separating them. This CDR3 is built from 16 residues. CDR1 DFQATT and CDR2 SNEGSKA come from the germline V gene (reference sequence). CDR3 nucleotide sequence: TGCAGTGCTAGAGATCTCGCCGGCGTTCTTCAAGAGACCCAGTACTTC. This gives the protein CSARDLAGVLQETQYF.